Sequencing of this T cell receptor (beta chain) was carried out in a study of human T cells and chemical hapten exposure. The wider study: Weekly administration of diphenylcyclopropenone to the scalp of patients continued throughout the roughly 25-week study. Findings and limits, study-wide: The number of TCRs above 1 in 1000 frequency did not change after DPC sensitization.

The time point: patch test 3, about 24 weeks after DPC sensitization. Stated treatment: therapeutic diphenylcyclopropenone sensitization with weekly scalp DPC. It was from unfractionated whole blood that total RNA was extracted. This clonotype was recorded at least ten times. Its antigen remains unidentified. V was shortened by 2 bases and J by 4 bases, with 12 bases between the two germline ends. Germline V lookup: CDR1 DFQATT, CDR2 SNEGSKA (reference sequence). The CDR3 is 14 amino acids. TCRdb redid the calling of the RACE reads with MiXCR, one entry per CDR3 protein. The table shows tens of thousands of distinct CDR3 sequences, with approximately 10% occurring only once.

This receptor was identified in a woman in her 30s with alopecia areata. Some clones in this sample may be carry-over from other donors' samples. The sample here was whole blood, taken in connection with sensitization to the hapten diphenylcyclopropenone (DPC). This chain connects TRBV20-1 to TRBJ2-1; D gene ambiguous. The CDR3 protein is CSARSRTSYNEQFF. In nucleotides, the CDR3 is TGCAGTGCTAGAAGTAGGACGAGTTACAATGAGCAGTTCTTC.